This record covers a single T cell receptor beta chain. Unique molecular identifiers tagged the TCRbeta library. TCRdb independently ran MiXCR on the PCR reads; one entry per CDR3 protein. The sample includes a few hundred thousand distinct CDR3 sequences, about 18% of them seen just once. CDR1 is DFQATT, CDR2 SNEGSKA, per germline (reference sequence). The CDR3 sequence is 14 residues long. J lost 3 bases, V lost 1 base, and 5 bases had no gene match. The data were obtained in a study of T-cell reconstitution after alpha-beta-depleted transplantation in children. The starting material was PBMCs from the stem cell graft donor, obtained from the stem cell graft. The TCR comes from a human donor who donated a stem cell graft to a child with acute lymphoblastic leukemia. The rearrangement joins TRBV20-1 to TRBJ2-7, with 8 bases lining up with TRBD1. The CDR3 DNA sequence: TGCAGTGCTAGAGTAGACAGGGGCGTCTACGAGCAGTACTTC. As protein: CSARVDRGVYEQYF.